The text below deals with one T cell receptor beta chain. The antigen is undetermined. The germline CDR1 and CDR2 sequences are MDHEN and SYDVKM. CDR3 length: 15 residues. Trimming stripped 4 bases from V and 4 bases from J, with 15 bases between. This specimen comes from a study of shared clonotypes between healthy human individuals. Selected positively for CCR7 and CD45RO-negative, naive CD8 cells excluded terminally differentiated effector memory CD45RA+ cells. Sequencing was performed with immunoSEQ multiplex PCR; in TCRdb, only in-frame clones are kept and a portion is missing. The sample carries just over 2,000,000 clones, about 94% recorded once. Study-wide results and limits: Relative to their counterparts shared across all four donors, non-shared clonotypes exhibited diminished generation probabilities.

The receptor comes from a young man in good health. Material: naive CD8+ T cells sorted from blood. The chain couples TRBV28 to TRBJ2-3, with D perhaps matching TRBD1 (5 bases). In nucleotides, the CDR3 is TGTGCCAGCAGTTGGGGCATAAGAGAAGCAGATACGCAGTATTTT. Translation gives CASSWGIREADTQYF.